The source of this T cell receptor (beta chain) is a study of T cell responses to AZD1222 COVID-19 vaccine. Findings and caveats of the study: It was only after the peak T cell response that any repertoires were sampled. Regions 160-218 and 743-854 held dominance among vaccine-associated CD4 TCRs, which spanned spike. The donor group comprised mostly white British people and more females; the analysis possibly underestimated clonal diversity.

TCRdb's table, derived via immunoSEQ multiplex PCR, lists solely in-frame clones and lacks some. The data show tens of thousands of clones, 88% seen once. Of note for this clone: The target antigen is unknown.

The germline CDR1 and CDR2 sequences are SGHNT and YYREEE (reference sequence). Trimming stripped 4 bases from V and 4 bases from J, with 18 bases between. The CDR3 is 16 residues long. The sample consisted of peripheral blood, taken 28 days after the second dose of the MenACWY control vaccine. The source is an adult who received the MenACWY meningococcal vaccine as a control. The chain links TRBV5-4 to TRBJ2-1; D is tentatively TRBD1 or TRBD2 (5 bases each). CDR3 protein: CASSRPSGPTYNEQFF. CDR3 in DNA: TGTGCCAGCAGCCGTCCCTCGGGACCAACGTACAATGAGCAGTTCTTC.